Presented here are 12 T cell receptor beta chains from one specimen sequenced in a study of blood T cell repertoires in COVID-19. Measured with immunoSEQ multiplex PCR; TCRdb has only the in-frame clones, and not every one. The sample has about 180,000 clones, about 85% seen once. The sample comprised peripheral blood. The source is a woman aged 25 to 39 with active or convalescent COVID-19.

The V call is TRBV11-3, the J call TRBJ2-3, with TRBD1 identical over 8 bases. This CDR3 has 14 amino acids. Germline V lookup: CDR1 SGHNT, CDR2 YENEEA. V lost 5 bases and J lost 3; bases outside the gene matches: 4. The CDR3 DNA follows: TGTGCCAGCAGCCTCAGACAGGGGACAGATACGCAGTATTTT. Translating gives CASSLRQGTDTQYF.

The V and J genes are TRBV3-1 (or the pseudogene TRBV3-2) and TRBJ2-1; D ambiguous. Trimming shortened V by 5 bases and J by 3 bases, and 8 bases separated the two germline ends. The CDR3 totals 13 residues. Germline V gene lookup returns CDR1 LGHDT and CDR2 YNNKEL (reference sequence). The CDR3 protein is CASSNTGYNEQFF. The CDR3 region has the DNA TGTGCCAGCAGCAATACGGGCTACAATGAGCAGTTCTTC.

CDR3 residues: CASSPGPGTRFGDTQYF. In nucleotides, the CDR3 is TGTGCCAGCAGCCCCGGACCCGGGACACGTTTTGGAGATACGCAGTATTTT. This chain links TRBV11-2 with TRBJ2-3; D may be TRBD1 (6 bases). This CDR3 has 17 residues. V gave up 5 bases and J gave up 5 bases, with 23 bases separating them. In germline, CDR1 is SGHAT, CDR2 FQNNGV.

The J gene is TRBJ1-2, the V gene TRBV5-5; 10 bases agree with TRBD1. The junction had 12 bases not matched to a gene; V was cut back by 0 bases and J by 10 bases. CDR1 and CDR2 from the germline V gene are SGHKS and YYEKEE (reference sequence). CDR3 length equals 16 residues. In nucleotides, the CDR3 is TGTGCCAGCAGCTTGGCCGGGACAGGGGTGGGACTGTTCTACACCTTC. This encodes CASSLAGTGVGLFYTF.

This clone has just one count. This sequence joins TRBV5-4 and TRBJ1-3; possibly TRBD1 for D (5 bases). The CDR3 sequence is 16 residues long. Germline V gene data show CDR1 as SGHNT and CDR2 as YYREEE (reference sequence). Trimming cost V 4 bases and J 0 bases, with 14 bases left between them. CDR3 sequence reads: CASSNAQASSGNTIYF. The CDR3 nucleotides are TGTGCCAGCAGCAACGCACAGGCCTCCTCTGGAAACACCATATATTTT.

The chain employs TRBV27 and TRBJ2-7; TRBD2 agrees at 8 bases. The CDR3 totals 14 residues. Germline V gene lookup returns CDR1 MNHEY and CDR2 SMNVEV (reference sequence). After removal of 5 bases from V and 4 bases from J, the junction contained 7 bases not matched to a gene. CDR3 amino acids: CASSRSGSLYEQYF. CDR3 in DNA: TGTGCCAGCAGTCGCAGCGGGAGTCTGTACGAGCAGTACTTC.

The rearrangement uses TRBV9 and TRBJ1-5, with 8 bases aligning to TRBD1. CDR1 SGDLS and CDR2 YYNGEE come from the germline V gene. V was pared by 4 bases and J by 2 bases, with 5 bases of the junction left unmatched. The CDR3 is 15 residues long. CDR3 nucleotides: TGTGCCAGCAGCCGGACAGGGCAGGGCAATCAGCCCCAGCATTTT. The encoded protein is CASSRTGQGNQPQHF. The complete variable domain, with remaining parts taken from reference TRBV9 and TRBJ1-5, reads DSGVTQTPKHLITATGQRVTLRCSPRSGDLSVYWYQQSLDQGLQFLIQYYNGEERAKGNILERFSAQQFPDLHSELNLSSLELGDSALYFCASSRTGQGNQPQHFGDGTRLSIL.

V and J are TRBV27 and TRBJ1-3; 8 positions match TRBD1. The germline V gene has CDR1 MNHEY and CDR2 SMNVEV (reference sequence). CDR3 size: 14 residues. The junction had 3 bases not matched to a gene; V was cut back by 6 bases and J by 2 bases. CDR3: CASRTTGAGNTIYF. The CDR3 DNA is TGTGCCAGCAGGACGACAGGGGCTGGAAACACCATATATTTT.

V gene TRBV6-1 combines with J gene TRBJ1-1; perhaps TRBD1 as D (5 bases). CDR1 is MNHNS and CDR2 is SASEGT in the germline V gene. The CDR3 runs to 14 residues. The V and J ends lost 2 bases and 2 bases respectively, with 9 bases between them. CDR3 amino acids: CASSERQGNTEAFF. The CDR3 region has the DNA TGTGCCAGCAGTGAAAGGCAGGGAAACACTGAAGCTTTCTTT.

The genes are TRBV19 and TRBJ1-1; the D gene is possibly TRBD1 (5 bases). This CDR3 has 15 amino acids. Between the trimmed V and J ends, which lost 5 bases and 1 base, there was a span of 14 bases. The germline gives CDR1 LNHDA, CDR2 SQIVND (reference sequence). For the CDR3, the DNA is TGTGCCAGTAGTCTGGCAGGGCGCTCGAACACTGAAGCTTTCTTT. It encodes CASSLAGRSNTEAFF.

This chain links TRBV6-5 with TRBJ1-3; D call uncertain. CDR1 is MNHEY and CDR2 is SVGAGI in the germline V gene. Trimming stripped 3 bases from V and 2 bases from J, with 14 bases between. The CDR3 has 16 amino acids. This chain's CDR3 is CASSYSGISPGNTIYF. CDR3 bases: TGTGCCAGCAGTTATTCCGGGATCTCCCCTGGAAACACCATATATTTT.

V usage is TRBV30 and J usage is TRBJ2-7, with TRBD1 identical over 7 bases. Looked up from germline, CDR1 is GTSNPN and CDR2 is SVGIG (reference sequence). V lost 5 bases to trimming and J lost 1 base; unmatched junction nucleotides: 5. CDR3 length: 13 residues. The CDR3, as DNA: TGTGCCTGGGGGGGACAGCGGTCCTACGAGCAGTACTTC. Translation: CAWGGQRSYEQYF.